A selection of T cell receptor beta chains follows, all from one sample in a study of blood T cell repertoires in COVID-19. Clones were read by immunoSEQ multiplex PCR, and TCRdb kept only the in-frame ones, dropping some. The profile covers fewer than 200,000 clones, with 80% appearing a single time and 5% to 8.5% taken by the ten largest. The sequenced sample was peripheral blood. Receptors originate from an older man with active or convalescent COVID-19. Each CDR3 is given with its conserved first and last residue. Each record gives: clone size, V gene, D gene, J gene, CDR3 protein, CDR3 DNA. D genes are given only for firm matches. Part of the rows lack a size; the others show once, few, many or a class for expanded clones.

size: NA
V: TRBV29-1
D: NA
J: TRBJ1-1
CDR3: CSTQTQNTEAFF
DNA: TGCTCAACCCAAACACAGAACACTGAAGCTTTCTTT

size: NA
V: TRBV5-1
D: TRBD1
J: TRBJ1-2
CDR3: CASSPGQDHYGYTF
DNA: TGCGCCAGCAGTCCGGGACAGGACCACTATGGCTACACCTTC

size: few
V: TRBV16
D: NA
J: TRBJ1-3
CDR3: CASSQGQRSGNTIYF
DNA: TGTGCCAGCAGCCAAGGTCAGCGCTCTGGAAACACCATATATTTT

size: NA
V: TRBV3-1/TRBV3-2
D: TRBD2
J: TRBJ2-1
CDR3: CASSPPRGGGPGFGGVQFF
DNA: TGTGCCAGCAGCCCTCCTCGGGGCGGGGGGCCTGGATTTGGCGGAGTGCAGTTCTTC

size: NA
V: TRBV2
D: NA
J: TRBJ1-1
CDR3: CASRATEAFF
DNA: TGTGCCAGCAGGGCCACTGAAGCTTTCTTT

size: NA
V: TRBV5-1
D: NA
J: TRBJ1-2
CDR3: CASSLGDKAYGYTF
DNA: TGCGCCAGCAGCTTGGGCGACAAGGCGTATGGCTACACCTTC

size: NA
V: TRBV24-1
D: TRBD1
J: TRBJ2-2
CDR3: CATSDAQGGTGELFF
DNA: TGTGCCACCAGTGATGCACAGGGGGGCACCGGGGAGCTGTTTTTT

size: NA
V: TRBV14
D: NA
J: TRBJ1-6
CDR3: CASSQDWAPVGSPLHF
DNA: TGTGCCAGCAGCCAAGATTGGGCGCCAGTGGGTTCACCCCTCCACTTT

size: NA
V: TRBV7-9
D: TRBD2
J: TRBJ2-5
CDR3: CASASPGGETQYF
DNA: TGTGCCAGCGCCAGCCCGGGGGGTGAGACCCAGTACTTC

size: few
V: TRBV7-9
D: TRBD1
J: TRBJ2-2
CDR3: CASSPGQGAGELFF
DNA: TGTGCCAGCAGCCCTGGACAGGGGGCCGGGGAGCTGTTTTTT

size: few
V: TRBV9
D: TRBD1
J: TRBJ2-3
CDR3: CASSAQGAGGDTQYF
DNA: TGTGCCAGCAGTGCTCAGGGGGCCGGCGGAGATACGCAGTATTTT

size: NA
V: TRBV18
D: NA
J: TRBJ2-7
CDR3: CASSPQSGSSYEQYF
DNA: TGTGCCAGCTCACCACAATCGGGGAGCTCCTACGAGCAGTACTTC

size: NA
V: TRBV6-5
D: NA
J: TRBJ2-4
CDR3: CASSYSAGMAKNIQYF
DNA: TGTGCCAGCAGTTACTCTGCGGGGATGGCCAAAAACATTCAGTACTTC

size: once
V: TRBV10-3
D: NA
J: TRBJ2-7
CDR3: CAISVGGGAGEQYF
DNA: TGTGCCATCAGTGTCGGTGGGGGGGCGGGCGAGCAGTACTTC

size: NA
V: TRBV18
D: NA
J: TRBJ2-7
CDR3: CASSSGAGREQYF
DNA: TGTGCCAGCTCAAGCGGTGCGGGGCGGGAGCAGTACTTC

size: NA
V: TRBV29-1
D: NA
J: TRBJ1-1
CDR3: CSAATASNTEAFF
DNA: TGCAGCGCTGCGACAGCCTCGAACACTGAAGCTTTCTTT

size: NA
V: TRBV7-9
D: NA
J: TRBJ1-5
CDR3: CASSQGEGNQPQHF
DNA: TGTGCCAGCAGCCAAGGGGAGGGCAATCAGCCCCAGCATTTT

size: few
V: TRBV2
D: NA
J: TRBJ1-1
CDR3: CASSDSGREAFF
DNA: TGTGCCAGCAGTGATTCAGGACGGGAGGCTTTCTTT

size: NA
V: TRBV6-5
D: TRBD1
J: TRBJ1-5
CDR3: CASMTGNQPQHF
DNA: TGTGCCAGCATGACAGGGAATCAGCCCCAGCATTTT

size: NA
V: TRBV3-1/TRBV3-2
D: TRBD2
J: TRBJ2-3
CDR3: CASSTYTSGRTDTQYF
DNA: TGTGCCAGCAGCACCTATACTAGCGGGCGCACAGATACGCAGTATTTT

size: NA
V: TRBV5-1
D: TRBD2
J: TRBJ2-3
CDR3: CASSTLAGSTDTQYF
DNA: TGCGCCAGCAGCACGCTAGCGGGGTCCACAGATACGCAGTATTTT

size: NA
V: TRBV18
D: NA
J: TRBJ1-3
CDR3: CASSPREDSGNTIYF
DNA: TGTGCCAGCTCACCTAGAGAAGACTCTGGAAACACCATATATTTT

size: NA
V: TRBV9
D: TRBD1
J: TRBJ1-2
CDR3: CASSVGWIGDRGGYTF
DNA: TGTGCCAGCAGCGTAGGGTGGATAGGGGACAGGGGTGGCTACACCTTC

size: once
V: TRBV21-1
D: NA
J: TRBJ2-5
CDR3: CASTLGQGEETQYF
DNA: TGTGCCAGCACCCTGGGACAGGGGGAAGAGACCCAGTACTTC